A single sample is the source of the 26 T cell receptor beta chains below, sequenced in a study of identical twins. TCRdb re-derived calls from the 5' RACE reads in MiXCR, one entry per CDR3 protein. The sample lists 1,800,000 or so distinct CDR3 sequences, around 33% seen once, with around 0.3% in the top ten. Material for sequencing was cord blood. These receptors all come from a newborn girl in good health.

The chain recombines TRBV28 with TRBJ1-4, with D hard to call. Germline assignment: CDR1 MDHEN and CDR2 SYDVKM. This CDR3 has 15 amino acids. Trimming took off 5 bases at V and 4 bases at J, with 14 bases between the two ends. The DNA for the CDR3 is TGTGCCAGCAGTAATCCCGGCGGAGTTAATGAAAAACTGTTTTTT. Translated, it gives CASSNPGGVNEKLFF.

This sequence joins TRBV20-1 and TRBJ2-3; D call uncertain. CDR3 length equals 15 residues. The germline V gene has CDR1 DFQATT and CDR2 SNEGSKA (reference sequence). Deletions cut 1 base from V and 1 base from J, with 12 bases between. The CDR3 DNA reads TGCAGTGCTAGAGTAGGTAGGCTTGGCACAGATACGCAGTATTTT. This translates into CSARVGRLGTDTQYF.

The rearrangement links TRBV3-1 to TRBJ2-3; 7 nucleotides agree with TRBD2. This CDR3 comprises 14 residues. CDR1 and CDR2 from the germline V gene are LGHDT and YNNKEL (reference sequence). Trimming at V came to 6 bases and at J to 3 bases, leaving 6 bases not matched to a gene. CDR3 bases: TGTGCCAGCAGTCATCGGACTAGAACAGATACGCAGTATTTT. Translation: CASSHRTRTDTQYF.

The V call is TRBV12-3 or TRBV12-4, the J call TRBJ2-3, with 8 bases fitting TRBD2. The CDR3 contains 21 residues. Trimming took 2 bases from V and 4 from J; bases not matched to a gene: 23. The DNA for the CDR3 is TGTGCCAGCAGTTTAAAAAGGCCGGGACTAGAGAGGACCTATAGAGCAGATACGCAGTATTTT. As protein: CASSLKRPGLERTYRADTQYF.

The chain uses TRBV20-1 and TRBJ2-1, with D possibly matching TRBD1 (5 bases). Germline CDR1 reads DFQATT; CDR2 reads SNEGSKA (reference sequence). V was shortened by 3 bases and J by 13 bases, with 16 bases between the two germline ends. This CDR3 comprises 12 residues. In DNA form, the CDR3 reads TGCAGTGCTAGCAACAGGCAAGAGACCCAGTTCTTC. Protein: CSASNRQETQFF.

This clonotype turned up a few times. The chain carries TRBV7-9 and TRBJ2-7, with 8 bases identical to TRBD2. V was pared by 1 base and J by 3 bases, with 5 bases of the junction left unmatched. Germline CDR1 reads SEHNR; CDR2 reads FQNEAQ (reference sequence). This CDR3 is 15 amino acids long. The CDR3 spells CASSLERGSLYEQYF. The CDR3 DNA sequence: TGTGCCAGCAGCTTAGAGCGGGGGTCCCTCTACGAGCAGTACTTC.

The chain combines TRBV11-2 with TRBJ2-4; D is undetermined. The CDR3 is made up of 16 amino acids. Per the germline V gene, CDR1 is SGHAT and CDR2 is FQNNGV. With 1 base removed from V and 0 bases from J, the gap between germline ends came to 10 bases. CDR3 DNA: TGTGCCAGCAGCTTAGTGGGCACTCTAGCCAAAAACATTCAGTACTTC. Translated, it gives CASSLVGTLAKNIQYF.

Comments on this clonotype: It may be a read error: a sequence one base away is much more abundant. As DNA, the CDR3 is TGTGCCAGCAGCCACGGGATTAGTGTCATCTACGAGCAGTACTTC. This codes for CASSHGISVIYEQYF. The rearrangement joins TRBV4-2 to TRBJ2-7; tentatively, D is TRBD2 (5 bases). V was clipped by 3 bases and J by 3 bases, with 15 bases between them. CDR1 is LGHNA and CDR2 is YNFKEQ in the germline V gene. The length of the CDR3 is 15 residues.

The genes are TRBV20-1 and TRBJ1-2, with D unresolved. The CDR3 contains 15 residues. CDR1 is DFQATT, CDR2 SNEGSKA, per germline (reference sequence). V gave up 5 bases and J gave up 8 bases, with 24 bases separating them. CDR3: CSAPTRPTLFTGYTF. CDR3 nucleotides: TGCAGTGCTCCAACTCGTCCGACCCTATTTACCGGCTACACCTTC.

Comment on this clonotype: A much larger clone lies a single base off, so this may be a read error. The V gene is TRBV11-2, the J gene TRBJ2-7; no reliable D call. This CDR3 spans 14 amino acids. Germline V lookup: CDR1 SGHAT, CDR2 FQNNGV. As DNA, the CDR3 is TGTACCAGCAGCTTAGTCGGCAGAATCTACGAGCAGTACTTC. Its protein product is CTSSLVGRIYEQYF.

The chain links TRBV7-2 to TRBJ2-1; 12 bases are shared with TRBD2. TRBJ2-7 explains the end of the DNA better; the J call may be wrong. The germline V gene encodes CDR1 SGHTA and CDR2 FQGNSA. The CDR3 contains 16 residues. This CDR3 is CASSPSGGAAYNEQYF. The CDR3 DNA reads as TGTGCCAGCAGCCCTAGCGGGGGGGCCGCCTACAATGAGCAGTACTTC.

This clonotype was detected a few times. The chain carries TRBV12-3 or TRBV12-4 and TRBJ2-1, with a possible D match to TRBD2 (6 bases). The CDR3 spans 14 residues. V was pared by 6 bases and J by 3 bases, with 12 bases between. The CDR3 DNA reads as TGTGCCAGCAGGAGGCGGGGCCTCTACAATGAGCAGTTCTTC. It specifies CASRRRGLYNEQFF.

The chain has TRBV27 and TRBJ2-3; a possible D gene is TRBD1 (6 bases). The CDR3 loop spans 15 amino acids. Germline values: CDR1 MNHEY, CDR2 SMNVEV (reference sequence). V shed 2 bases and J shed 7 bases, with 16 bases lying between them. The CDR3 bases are TGTGCCAGCAGTTTAGACAGGTTGGGATCATATACGCAGTATTTT. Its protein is CASSLDRLGSYTQYF.

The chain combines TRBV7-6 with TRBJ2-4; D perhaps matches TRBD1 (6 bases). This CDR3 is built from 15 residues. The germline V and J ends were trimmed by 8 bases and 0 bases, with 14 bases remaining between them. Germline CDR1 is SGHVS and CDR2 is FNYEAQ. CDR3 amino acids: CASGRLTGAKNIQYF. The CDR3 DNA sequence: TGTGCCAGCGGACGATTGACAGGAGCCAAAAACATTCAGTACTTC.

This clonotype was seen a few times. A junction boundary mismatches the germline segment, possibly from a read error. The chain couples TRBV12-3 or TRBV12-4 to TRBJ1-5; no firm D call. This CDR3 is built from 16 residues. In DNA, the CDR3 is TGTGCCAGTAGTTTAGGGCCGGTCCCCGGTAATCAGCCCCAGCATTTT. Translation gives CASSLGPVPGNQPQHF.

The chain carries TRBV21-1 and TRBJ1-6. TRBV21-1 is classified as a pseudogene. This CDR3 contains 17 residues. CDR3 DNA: TGTGCCAGCAGCAAAGTTGAAGGGTACTCCTATAATTCACCCCTCCACTTT. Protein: CASSKVEGYSYNSPLHF.

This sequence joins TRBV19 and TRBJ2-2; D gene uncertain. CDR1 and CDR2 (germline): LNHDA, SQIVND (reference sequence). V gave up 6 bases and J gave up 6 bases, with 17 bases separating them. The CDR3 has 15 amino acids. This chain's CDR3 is CASSPLEWSAGELFF. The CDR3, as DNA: TGTGCCAGTAGCCCCCTGGAGTGGAGTGCCGGGGAGCTGTTTTTT.

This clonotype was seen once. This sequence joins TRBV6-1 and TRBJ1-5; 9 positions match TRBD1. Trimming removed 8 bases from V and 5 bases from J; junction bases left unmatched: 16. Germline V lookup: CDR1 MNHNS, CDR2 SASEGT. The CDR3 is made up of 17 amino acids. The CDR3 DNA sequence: TGTGCCAGCTCTTCACACTCCGGGACAGGGAGTGATCAGCCCCAGCATTTT. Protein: CASSSHSGTGSDQPQHF.

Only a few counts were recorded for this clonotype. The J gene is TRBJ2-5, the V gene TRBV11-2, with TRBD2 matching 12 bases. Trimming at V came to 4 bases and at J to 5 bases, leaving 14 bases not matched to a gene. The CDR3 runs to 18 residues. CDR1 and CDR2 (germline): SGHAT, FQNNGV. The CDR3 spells CASSSIPWTSGEYETQYF. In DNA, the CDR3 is TGTGCCAGCAGCTCCATCCCCTGGACTAGCGGGGAATACGAGACCCAGTACTTC.

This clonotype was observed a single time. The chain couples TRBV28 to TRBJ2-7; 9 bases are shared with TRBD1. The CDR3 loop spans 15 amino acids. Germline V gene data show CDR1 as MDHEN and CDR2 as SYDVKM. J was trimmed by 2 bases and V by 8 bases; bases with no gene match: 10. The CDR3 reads CASSSSGQGTYEQYF. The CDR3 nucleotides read TGTGCCAGCTCATCCTCGGGACAGGGTACCTACGAGCAGTACTTC. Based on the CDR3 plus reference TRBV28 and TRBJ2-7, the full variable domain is DVKVTQSSRYLVKRTGEKVFLECVQDMDHENMFWYRQDPGLGLRLIYFSYDVKMKEKGDIPEGYSVSREKKERFSLILESASTNQTSMYLCASSSSGQGTYEQYFGPGTRLTVT.

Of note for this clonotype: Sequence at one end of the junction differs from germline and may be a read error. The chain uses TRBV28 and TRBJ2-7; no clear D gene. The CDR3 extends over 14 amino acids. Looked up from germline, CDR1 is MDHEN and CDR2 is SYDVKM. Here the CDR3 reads CANSLPPTSYEQYF. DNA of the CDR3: TGTGCCAACAGTCTCCCCCCAACCTCCTACGAGCAGTACTTC.

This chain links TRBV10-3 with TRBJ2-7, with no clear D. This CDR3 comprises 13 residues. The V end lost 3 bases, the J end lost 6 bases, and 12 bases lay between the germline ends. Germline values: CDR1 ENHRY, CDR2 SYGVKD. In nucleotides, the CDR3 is TGTGCCATCAGTGAAAGTGGGCCCTGCGAGCAGTACTTC. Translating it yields CAISESGPCEQYF.

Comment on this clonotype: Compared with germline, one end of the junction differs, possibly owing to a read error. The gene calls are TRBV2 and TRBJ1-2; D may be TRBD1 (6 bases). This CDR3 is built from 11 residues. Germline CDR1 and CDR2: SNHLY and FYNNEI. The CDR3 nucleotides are TGTTCCAGCCAGGGGCAAGGAGGCTACACCTTC. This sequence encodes CSSQGQGGYTF.

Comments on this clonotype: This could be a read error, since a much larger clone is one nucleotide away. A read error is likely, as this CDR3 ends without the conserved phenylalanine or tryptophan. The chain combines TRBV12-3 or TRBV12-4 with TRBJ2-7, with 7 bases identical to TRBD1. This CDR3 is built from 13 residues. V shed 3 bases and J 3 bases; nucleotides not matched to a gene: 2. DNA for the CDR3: TGTGCCAGCAGTTTTAGGACAGGCTACGAGCAGTACTTA. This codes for CASSFRTGYEQYL.

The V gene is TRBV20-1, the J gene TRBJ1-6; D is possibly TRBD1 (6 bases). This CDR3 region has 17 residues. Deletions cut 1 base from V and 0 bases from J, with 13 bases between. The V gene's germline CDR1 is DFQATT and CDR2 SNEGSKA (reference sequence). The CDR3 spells CSARGVRGGSYNSPLHF. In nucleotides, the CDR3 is TGCAGTGCTAGAGGGGTCAGGGGAGGCTCCTATAATTCACCCCTCCACTTT.

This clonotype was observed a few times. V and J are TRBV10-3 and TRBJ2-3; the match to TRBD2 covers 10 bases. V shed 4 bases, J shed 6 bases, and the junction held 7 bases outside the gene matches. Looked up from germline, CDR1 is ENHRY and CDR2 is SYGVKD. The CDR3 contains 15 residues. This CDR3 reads CAISVSGGAEDTQYF. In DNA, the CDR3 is TGTGCCATCAGTGTGAGCGGGGGGGCCGAGGATACGCAGTATTTT.